The 9 T cell receptor beta chains listed next were all sequenced from one sample in a study of blood T cell repertoires in COVID-19. Produced via immunoSEQ multiplex PCR; TCRdb's table is partial and in-frame only. The repertoire holds over 150,000 clones, with approximately 88% as singletons. The material sequenced was peripheral blood. The origin of the receptors is a woman aged 55-69 years who had recovered from COVID-19.

The chain links TRBV27 to TRBJ1-2; the match to TRBD1 covers 8 bases. The trim removed 6 bases at V and 8 bases at J, leaving 8 bases unmatched. Germline lookup yields CDR1 MNHEY and CDR2 SMNVEV (reference sequence). There are 13 residues in the CDR3. The CDR3 protein is CASSRGQGGGYTF. The CDR3 DNA follows: TGTGCCAGCAGCCGCGGACAGGGTGGAGGCTACACCTTC.

The chain combines TRBV9 with TRBJ2-2, with D unresolved. Germline assignment: CDR1 SGDLS and CDR2 YYNGEE. With 4 bases removed from V and 5 bases from J, the gap between germline ends came to 12 bases. This CDR3 contains 14 residues. In DNA form, the CDR3 reads TGTGCCAGCAGCACACAACCACAGACCGGGGAGCTGTTTTTT. Translating it yields CASSTQPQTGELFF.

The chain uses TRBV7-6 and TRBJ2-2; 8 nucleotides match TRBD1. Germline CDR1 SGHVS, CDR2 FNYEAQ. V shed 6 bases and J 7 bases; nucleotides not matched to a gene: 7. This CDR3 contains 14 residues. The CDR3 region is CASRNQGAVGELFF. The CDR3 DNA is TGTGCCAGCAGAAATCAGGGGGCTGTCGGGGAGCTGTTTTTT.

The table lists this clone with a few counts. V and J are TRBV4-2 and TRBJ1-5; D ambiguous. This CDR3 has 13 residues. The V end lost 0 bases, the J end lost 8 bases, and 8 bases lay between the germline ends. Germline V gives CDR1 LGHNA, CDR2 YNFKEQ. CDR3 coding DNA: TGTGCCAGCAGCCAAGAATGGAGGGAGCCCCAGCATTTT. Translation: CASSQEWREPQHF.

This chain connects TRBV15 to TRBJ1-5, with 11 bases that match TRBD1. V trimming: 3 bases; J trimming: 1 base; junction bases outside the gene matches: 5. Germline CDR1 reads LNHNV; CDR2 reads YYDKDF (reference sequence). There are 17 residues in the CDR3. DNA for the CDR3: TGTGCCACCAGCAGCGGTCGGGACAGGGGGAGCAATCAGCCCCAGCATTTT. Protein product: CATSSGRDRGSNQPQHF.

The rearrangement links TRBV5-5 to TRBJ2-5; a weak D match, TRBD2 (8 bases). The germline V gene encodes CDR1 SGHKS and CDR2 YYEKEE (reference sequence). V was clipped by 0 bases and J by 1 base, with 16 bases between them. This CDR3 contains 17 residues. The CDR3 here is CASSLAGQRGPQETQYF. CDR3 DNA sequence: TGTGCCAGCAGCTTGGCGGGACAGCGGGGGCCCCAAGAGACCCAGTACTTC.

The gene calls are TRBV5-5 and TRBJ1-1; TRBD1 matches at 10 bases. The V segment lost 2 bases and the J segment 6 bases; nucleotides outside the gene matches: 10. Germline V gives CDR1 SGHKS, CDR2 YYEKEE (reference sequence). This CDR3 has 16 amino acids. As DNA, the CDR3 is TGTGCCAGCAGCTTTAATCCGGGACAGGGGTTGGCTGAAGCTTTCTTT. Protein sequence: CASSFNPGQGLAEAFF. The whole variable domain, filled in from reference TRBV5-5 and TRBJ1-1, reads DAGVTQSPTHLIKTRGQQVTLRCSPISGHKSVSWYQQVLGQGPQFIFQYYEKEERGRGNFPDRFSARQFPNYSSELNVNALLLGDSALYLCASSFNPGQGLAEAFFGQGTRLTVV.

The J gene is TRBJ2-3, the V gene TRBV27, with D perhaps matching TRBD1 (6 bases). The CDR3 runs 13 residues. Trimming pared 4 bases from V and 7 bases from J, leaving 12 bases between. The germline V gene has CDR1 MNHEY and CDR2 SMNVEV (reference sequence). The CDR3 DNA sequence: TGTGCCAGCAGTTGGCAGGGGACAAATACGCAGTATTTT. This gives the protein CASSWQGTNTQYF.

The gene calls are TRBV28 and TRBJ1-6; no definite D call. Looked up from germline, CDR1 is MDHEN and CDR2 is SYDVKM. The V gene lost 7 bases and the J gene lost 0 bases, with 13 bases spanning the gap. The CDR3 has 16 residues. The CDR3 nucleotides read TGTGCCAGCACTCCGACTCTGAGCTCCTATAATTCACCCCTCCACTTT. Translation: CASTPTLSSYNSPLHF.